This T cell receptor (beta chain) originates from a study of T-cell reconstitution after alpha-beta-depleted transplantation in children. Findings of the study overall: Some patients owed their high day-60 TCRbeta diversity to surviving recipient T cells and thymic progenitors. Approximately two months post-transplant, alpha-beta T cells reportedly originated from several hundred expanded graft clones. Newly made T cells mostly supplied T-cell counts and diversity one year after transplant.

CDR3 length: 13 residues. The V end was cut by 7 bases, the J end by 2 bases, with 15 bases between. Per the germline V gene, CDR1 is DFQATT and CDR2 is SNEGSKA (reference sequence). This clonotype was observed a single time. Its matching antigen is unknown. Unique molecular identifiers were incorporated when the TCRbeta library was constructed. TCRdb independently ran MiXCR on the PCR reads; one entry per CDR3 protein. The table includes some 600,000 distinct CDR3 sequences, over 10% detected once. Sample: PBMCs, mostly from graft donor cells, taken 360 days after TCRalphabeta/CD19-depleted stem cell transplant. This TCR came from a male patient between 5 and 17 years old who had a stem cell transplant for acute myeloid leukemia, so the T cells may come from the graft donor. The chain employs TRBV20-1 and TRBJ2-7; D perhaps matches TRBD1 (6 bases). The CDR3 nucleotides are TGCAGTGTCCCAGGGGACCGCACCTACGAGCAGTACTTC. Its protein is CSVPGDRTYEQYF.